What follows are 7 T cell receptor beta chains derived from one specimen sequenced in a study of response to subunit inactivated influenza vaccine. TCRdb reanalysed the RT-PCR reads using MiXCR and keeps one entry per CDR3 protein. The table has about 700,000 distinct CDR3 sequences, approximately 13% seen once. Specimen: PBMCs from blood, collected 14 to 15 days before vaccination. The receptors shown here come from a man over 45 who received an inactivated influenza vaccine.

This clonotype has at least ten counts. This chain connects TRBV15 to TRBJ2-7; a weak D match, TRBD2 (5 bases). Germline CDR1 reads LNHNV; CDR2 reads YYDKDF (reference sequence). V was clipped by 1 base and J by 0 bases, with 22 bases between them. The CDR3 contains 19 residues. CDR3 sequence (DNA): TGTGCCACCAGCAGAGGACTATCCCAGGTAGGGCTTGGCTCCTACGAGCAGTACTTC. This gives the protein CATSRGLSQVGLGSYEQYF.

This clonotype came up a few times. The limits of the CDR3 on the DNA are not certain, so only TCRdb's listed CDR3 is given. The chain combines TRBV12-3 or TRBV12-4 with TRBJ2-7; the listed D gene, TRBD1, was not tested against the DNA. The CDR3 adds up to 15 amino acids, both ends counted. The CDR3 protein is CASSPTVAGGYEQYF.

The V call is TRBV7-2, the J call TRBJ2-3; 7 bases align to TRBD2. Looked up from germline, CDR1 is SGHTA and CDR2 is FQGNSA. The J segment lost 7 bases and the V segment lost 5 bases, leaving 15 bases of the junction unmatched. CDR3 length: 16 residues. The DNA for the CDR3 is TGTGCCAGCAGCGATGGTCGGGCTAGCGGTCTGAATACGCAGTATTTT. It translates to CASSDGRASGLNTQYF.

This chain links TRBV15 with TRBJ2-7; TRBD1 might be the D (6 bases). V was clipped by 0 bases and J by 3 bases, with 15 bases between them. The CDR3 runs 16 residues. Germline values: CDR1 LNHNV, CDR2 YYDKDF (reference sequence). For the CDR3, the DNA is TGTGCCACCAGCAGAGATGGCCGGGACACTGACTACGAGCAGTACTTC. Translation: CATSRDGRDTDYEQYF.

This rearrangement joins TRBV11-2 to TRBJ2-7; 7 nucleotides match TRBD2. The V gene end was trimmed by 5 bases and the J gene end by 3 bases; junction bases not matched to a gene: 7. The germline gives CDR1 SGHAT, CDR2 FQNNGV. CDR3 length equals 14 residues. CDR3 DNA sequence: TGTGCCAGCAGCCTGGGCACTAGCGTCTACGAGCAGTACTTC. Encoded protein: CASSLGTSVYEQYF. Based on the CDR3 plus reference TRBV11-2 and TRBJ2-7, the full variable domain is EAGVAQSPRYKIIEKRQSVAFWCNPISGHATLYWYQQILGQGPKLLIQFQNNGVVDDSQLPKDRFSAERLKGVDSTLKIQPAKLEDSAVYLCASSLGTSVYEQYFGPGTRLTVT.

This clonotype occurred a few times. The CDR3 region has the DNA TGTGCCAGCAGCCAAACTAGCCCGGGAGCCGGCGGGGAGCTGTTTTTT. This translates into CASSQTSPGAGGELFF. The rearrangement joins TRBV7-3 to TRBJ2-2; weak D call: TRBD2 (6 bases). Germline V gene lookup returns CDR1 SGHTA and CDR2 FQGTGA. The CDR3 runs 16 residues. V was shortened by 5 bases and J by 7 bases, with 20 bases between the two germline ends.

This clonotype was detected a few times. The germline gene is not matched at one end of the junction; a read error may be the cause. This chain connects TRBV29-1 to TRBJ1-3; tentatively, D is TRBD1 (6 bases). The CDR3 length is 15 residues. CDR1 SQVTM and CDR2 ANQGSEA come from the germline V gene. In DNA, the CDR3 is TGCAGCGTTGGACCCCGAGGGACACCCCCTGAAACCACATATTTT. It codes for CSVGPRGTPPETTYF.